These 20 T cell receptor beta chains came from one sample sequenced in a study of T-cell memory formation after mild COVID-19. TCRdb reprocessed the 5' RACE reads via MiXCR and lists one record per CDR3 protein. The sample lists hundreds of thousands of distinct CDR3 sequences, over 15% occurring once. Sequencing used PBMCs or a T cell subset sorted from them (not recorded which). The origin of the receptors is a man younger than 30 who had mild COVID-19 (a few samples of this study predate the infection). Cell type and time point are not known.

V gene TRBV9 combines with J gene TRBJ1-2; TRBD1 is a possible D gene (5 bases). CDR3 size: 16 residues. The germline V gene encodes CDR1 SGDLS and CDR2 YYNGEE. The ends were cut back, 2 bases at V and 10 bases at J, with 24 bases in the middle. CDR3 in DNA: TGTGCCAGCAGCGTTGTGATTACCGGGACGGCTGACACCTACACCTTC. Protein product: CASSVVITGTADTYTF.

The chain uses TRBV6-6 and TRBJ2-3, with 15 bases identical to TRBD2. CDR3 size: 19 residues. The germline gives CDR1 MNHNY, CDR2 SVGAGI (reference sequence). V dropped 0 bases and J dropped 0; count of bases not matched to a gene: 4. CDR3 sequence reads: CASSYSGLAGGASTDTQYF. CDR3 in DNA: TGTGCCAGCAGTTACTCGGGACTAGCGGGGGGCGCTAGCACAGATACGCAGTATTTT.

This clonotype has a count of ten or more. V gene TRBV7-2 combines with J gene TRBJ1-1, with unresolved D. Trimming shortened V by 4 bases and J by 1 base, and 7 bases separated the two germline ends. Per germline, CDR1 SGHTA and CDR2 FQGNSA. The CDR3 sequence is 13 residues long. CDR3 nucleotide sequence: TGTGCCAGCAGCTCACAGTCGAACACTGAAGCTTTCTTT. This codes for CASSSQSNTEAFF.

The chain combines TRBV4-1 with TRBJ2-5, with D possibly being TRBD1 or TRBD2 (5 bases each). The length of the CDR3 is 14 residues. The V and J ends lost 6 bases and 5 bases respectively, with 16 bases between them. CDR1 is MGHRA and CDR2 is YSYEKL in the germline V gene. CDR3 amino acids: CASRPGTLWETQYF. The DNA of the CDR3 is TGCGCCAGCAGACCTGGGACCTTATGGGAGACCCAGTACTTC.

This clonotype has a handful of counts. The chain joins TRBV11-3 to TRBJ2-3, with TRBD1 matching 9 bases. Germline-derived CDR1 and CDR2 are SGHNT and YENEEA. The CDR3 is 16 amino acids. J lost 1 base, V lost 6 bases, and 8 bases had no gene match. In DNA, the CDR3 is TGTGCCAGCAGTCGGACAGGGGTCGGTGGCACAGATACGCAGTATTTT. Protein product: CASSRTGVGGTDTQYF.

V is TRBV2 and J is TRBJ2-6; D is perhaps TRBD1 (6 bases). V was clipped by 8 bases and J by 0 bases, with 11 bases between them. The V gene's germline CDR1 is SNHLY and CDR2 FYNNEI. The CDR3 sequence is 15 residues long. CDR3 sequence: CASGGDISGANVLTF. CDR3 DNA: TGTGCCAGCGGTGGGGACATCTCTGGGGCCAACGTCCTGACTTTC.

Here the CDR3 reads CASSFGQGYEQYV. The CDR3 nucleotides are TGTGCCAGCAGCTTCGGACAGGGCTACGAGCAGTACGTC. The chain has TRBV7-2 and TRBJ2-7, with 8 bases fitting TRBD1. CDR1 is SGHTA, CDR2 FQGNSA, per germline. Trimming removed 3 bases from V and 3 bases from J; junction bases left unmatched: 1. The CDR3 extends over 13 amino acids.

The chain is built from TRBV15 and TRBJ2-7; D gene uncertain. The germline V and J ends were trimmed by 3 bases and 7 bases, with 13 bases remaining between them. The CDR3 length is 13 residues. The germline V gene has CDR1 LNHNV and CDR2 YYDKDF (reference sequence). The CDR3 sequence is CATSSSQTTEQYF. The CDR3 coding sequence is TGTGCCACCAGCAGTTCCCAAACTACAGAGCAGTACTTC.

The chain is built from TRBV7-2 and TRBJ1-4, with a weak D call TRBD1 (6 bases). This CDR3 has 16 amino acids. CDR1 is SGHTA and CDR2 is FQGNSA in the germline V gene. V was clipped by 4 bases and J by 8 bases, with 20 bases between them. The CDR3 nucleotides are TGTGCCAGCAGCTCCCCTTTGGGGGGGGCCCGCGAAAAACTGTTTTTT. The encoded protein is CASSSPLGGAREKLFF.

The chain employs TRBV7-3 and TRBJ2-1; tentative D call: TRBD2 (6 bases). In germline, CDR1 is SGHTA, CDR2 FQGTGA. This CDR3 is built from 15 residues. The V and J ends lost 5 bases and 4 bases respectively, with 15 bases between them. DNA of the CDR3: TGTGCCAGCAGCCATTATGAGGGACTGTACAATGAGCAGTTCTTC. Protein: CASSHYEGLYNEQFF.

The J gene is TRBJ2-1, the V gene TRBV12-3 or TRBV12-4, with D perhaps TRBD2 (7 bases). The CDR3 consists of 12 residues. V was clipped by 10 bases and J by 10 bases, with 17 bases between them. In DNA form, the CDR3 reads TGTGCCAACACCCGGGGGGCAGGGGAGCAGTTCTTC. This codes for CANTRGAGEQFF.

The chain links TRBV12-3 or TRBV12-4 to TRBJ2-5; 7 bases match TRBD1. The CDR3 consists of 13 residues. V was clipped by 5 bases and J by 0 bases; unmatched bases: 0. The CDR3: CASSTGDQETQYF. The CDR3 DNA reads TGTGCCAGCAGTACAGGGGACCAAGAGACCCAGTACTTC.

This clonotype turned up a few times. The rearrangement links TRBV7-2 to TRBJ2-1, with 9 positions matching TRBD1. J lost 7 bases, V lost 2 bases, and 6 bases had no gene match. The CDR3 contains 15 residues. Germline V gene data show CDR1 as SGHTA and CDR2 as FQGNSA. The CDR3 spells CASSLLRTGVNEQFF. CDR3 in DNA: TGTGCCAGCAGCTTACTCCGGACAGGGGTAAATGAGCAGTTCTTC. Supplemented by reference TRBV7-2 and TRBJ2-1, the full variable domain reads GAGVSQSPSNKVTEKGKDVELRCDPISGHTALYWYRQSLGQGLEFLIYFQGNSAPDKSGLPSDRFSAERTGGSVSTLTIQRTQQEDSAVYLCASSLLRTGVNEQFFGPGTRLTVL.

This clonotype occurred a few times. This chain uses TRBV7-2 with TRBJ1-2, with D possibly matching TRBD1 (6 bases). The CDR3 contains 14 residues. Germline V lookup: CDR1 SGHTA, CDR2 FQGNSA. V was cut by 2 bases and J by 8 bases, with 15 bases left in between. Written as DNA, the CDR3 is TGTGCCAGCAGCTTACAGGGGCGGTTTAGAGGCTACACCTTC. It specifies CASSLQGRFRGYTF. Supplemented by reference TRBV7-2 and TRBJ1-2, the full variable domain reads GAGVSQSPSNKVTEKGKDVELRCDPISGHTALYWYRQSLGQGLEFLIYFQGNSAPDKSGLPSDRFSAERTGGSVSTLTIQRTQQEDSAVYLCASSLQGRFRGYTFGSGTRLTVV.

This clonotype has a handful of counts. This sequence joins TRBV4-1 and TRBJ2-3; D remains unclear. This CDR3 comprises 16 residues. Germline V gene sequence: CDR1 MGHRA, CDR2 YSYEKL. The V gene lost 0 bases and the J gene lost 2 bases, with 12 bases spanning the gap. The chain's CDR3 is CASSQETSPNTDTQYF. In DNA form, the CDR3 reads TGCGCCAGCAGCCAAGAGACTTCCCCTAACACAGATACGCAGTATTTT.

The genes are TRBV28 and TRBJ2-4, with 9 bases identical to TRBD2. V lost 6 bases and J lost 0; bases outside the gene matches: 12. Germline V gene lookup returns CDR1 MDHEN and CDR2 SYDVKM. CDR3 length equals 18 residues. For the CDR3, the DNA is TGTGCCAGCAGCCTCGGGCTAGCGGGGTCCTTAGCCAAAAACATTCAGTACTTC. Translation gives CASSLGLAGSLAKNIQYF. The full variable domain, in which reference TRBV28 and TRBJ2-4 provide the parts outside the CDR3, is DVKVTQSSRYLVKRTGEKVFLECVQDMDHENMFWYRQDPGLGLRLIYFSYDVKMKEKGDIPEGYSVSREKKERFSLILESASTNQTSMYLCASSLGLAGSLAKNIQYFGAGTRLSVL.

This clonotype came up a few times. V is TRBV5-1 and J is TRBJ2-3; 8 bases fit TRBD1. CDR1 and CDR2 from the germline V gene are SGHRS and YFSETQ. Trimming took 3 bases from V and 4 from J; bases not matched to a gene: 10. The CDR3 spans 16 residues. CDR3 nucleotides: TGCGCCAGCAGCTGGGGGACAGGCCTAGGGCCAGATACGCAGTATTTT. It translates to CASSWGTGLGPDTQYF.

V usage is TRBV6-5 and J usage is TRBJ1-2; 8 positions agree with TRBD1. The V segment lost 2 bases and the J segment 4 bases; nucleotides outside the gene matches: 6. This CDR3 has 15 amino acids. Germline V CDR1 and CDR2: MNHEY, SVGAGI. CDR3 protein: CASSYGPGGRYGYTF. The CDR3 nucleotides read TGTGCCAGCAGTTACGGCCCAGGGGGCCGCTATGGCTACACCTTC.

This clonotype turned up a few times. V and J are TRBV7-9 and TRBJ2-2, with D uncertain. CDR1 and CDR2 (germline): SEHNR, FQNEAQ (reference sequence). V gave up 5 bases and J gave up 7 bases, with 5 bases separating them. This CDR3 is 11 amino acids long. The CDR3 DNA sequence: TGTGCCAGCAGCGTGTACGGGGAGCTGTTTTTT. It yields the protein CASSVYGELFF.

A few counts support this clonotype. This rearrangement joins TRBV12-3 or TRBV12-4 to TRBJ2-5; 9 nucleotides match TRBD1. This CDR3 has 13 amino acids. V gave up 5 bases and J gave up 5 bases; unmatched junction bases: 3. CDR3: CASSRDRDETQYF. The CDR3 region has the DNA TGTGCCAGCAGTCGGGACAGGGACGAGACCCAGTACTTC.